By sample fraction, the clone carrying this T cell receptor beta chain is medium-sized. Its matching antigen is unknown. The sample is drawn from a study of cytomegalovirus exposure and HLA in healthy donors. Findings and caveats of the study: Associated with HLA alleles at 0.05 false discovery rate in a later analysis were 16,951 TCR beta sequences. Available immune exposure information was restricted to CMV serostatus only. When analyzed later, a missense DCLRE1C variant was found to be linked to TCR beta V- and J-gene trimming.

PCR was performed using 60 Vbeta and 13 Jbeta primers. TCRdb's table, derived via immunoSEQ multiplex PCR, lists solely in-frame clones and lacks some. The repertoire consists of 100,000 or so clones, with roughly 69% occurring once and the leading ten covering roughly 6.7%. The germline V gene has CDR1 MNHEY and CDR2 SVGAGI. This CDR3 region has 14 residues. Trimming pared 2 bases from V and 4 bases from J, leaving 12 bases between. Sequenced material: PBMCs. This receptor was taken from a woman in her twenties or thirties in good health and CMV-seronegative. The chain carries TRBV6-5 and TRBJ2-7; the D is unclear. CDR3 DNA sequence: TGTGCCAGCAGTTACGGCCGAAAACCTTACGAGCAGTACTTC. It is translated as CASSYGRKPYEQYF.